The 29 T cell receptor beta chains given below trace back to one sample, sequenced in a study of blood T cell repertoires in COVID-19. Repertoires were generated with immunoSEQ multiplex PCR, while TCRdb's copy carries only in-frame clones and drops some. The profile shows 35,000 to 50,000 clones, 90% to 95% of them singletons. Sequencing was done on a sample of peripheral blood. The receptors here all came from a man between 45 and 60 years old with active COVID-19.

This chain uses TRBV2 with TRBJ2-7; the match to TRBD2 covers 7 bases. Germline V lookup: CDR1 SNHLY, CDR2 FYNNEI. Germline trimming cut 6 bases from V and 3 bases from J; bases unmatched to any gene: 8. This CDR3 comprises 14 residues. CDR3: CASRLGRQGYEQYF. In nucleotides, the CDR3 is TGTGCCAGCAGGCTCGGGAGGCAGGGCTACGAGCAGTACTTC.

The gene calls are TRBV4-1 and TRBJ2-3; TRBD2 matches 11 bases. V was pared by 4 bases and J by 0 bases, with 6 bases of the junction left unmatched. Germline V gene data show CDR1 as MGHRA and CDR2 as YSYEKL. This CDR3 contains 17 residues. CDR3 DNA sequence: TGCGCCAGCAGCCGTCGTACTAGCGGGGGTAGCACAGATACGCAGTATTTT. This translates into CASSRRTSGGSTDTQYF.

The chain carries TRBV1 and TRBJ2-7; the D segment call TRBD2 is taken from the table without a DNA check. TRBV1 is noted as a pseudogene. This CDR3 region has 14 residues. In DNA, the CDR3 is TGCACCAGGGATCAATTAGCGGTAAGATACGAGCAGTACTTC. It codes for CTRDQLAVRYEQYF.

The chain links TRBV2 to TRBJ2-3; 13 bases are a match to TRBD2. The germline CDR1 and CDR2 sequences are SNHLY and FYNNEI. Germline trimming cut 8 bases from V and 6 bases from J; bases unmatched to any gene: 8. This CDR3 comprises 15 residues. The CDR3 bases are TGTGCCAGCCGACTACTAGCGGGAGGGCGCGATACGCAGTATTTT. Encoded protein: CASRLLAGGRDTQYF.

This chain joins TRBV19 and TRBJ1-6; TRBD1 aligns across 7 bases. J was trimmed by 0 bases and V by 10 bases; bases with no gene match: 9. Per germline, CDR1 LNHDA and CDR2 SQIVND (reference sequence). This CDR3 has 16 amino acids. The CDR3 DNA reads TGTGCCACCTCCCCCGGGACAGTCTCCTATAATTCACCCCTCCACTTT. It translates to CATSPGTVSYNSPLHF. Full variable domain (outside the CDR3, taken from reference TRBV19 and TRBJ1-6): DGGITQSPKYLFRKEGQNVTLSCEQNLNHDAMYWYRQDPGQGLRLIYYSQIVNDFQKGDIAEGYSVSREKKESFPLTVTSAQKNPTAFYLCATSPGTVSYNSPLHFGNGTRLTVT.

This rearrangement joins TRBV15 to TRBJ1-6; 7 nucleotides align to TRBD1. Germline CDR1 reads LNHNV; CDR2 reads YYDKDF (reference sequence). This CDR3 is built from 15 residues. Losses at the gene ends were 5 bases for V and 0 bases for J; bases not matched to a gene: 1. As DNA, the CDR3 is TGTGCCACCAGCGGGGACAGCTCCTATAATTCACCCCTCCACTTT. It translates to CATSGDSSYNSPLHF.

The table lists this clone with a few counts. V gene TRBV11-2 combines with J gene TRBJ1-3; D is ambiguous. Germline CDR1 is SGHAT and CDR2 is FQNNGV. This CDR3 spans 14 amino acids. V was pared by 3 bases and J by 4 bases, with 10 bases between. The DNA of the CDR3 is TGTGCCAGCAGCTTCCCGGGATACGGAAACACCATATATTTT. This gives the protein CASSFPGYGNTIYF.

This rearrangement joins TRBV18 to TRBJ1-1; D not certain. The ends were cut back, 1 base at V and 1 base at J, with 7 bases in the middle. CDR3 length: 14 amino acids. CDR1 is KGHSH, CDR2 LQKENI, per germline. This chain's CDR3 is CASSPLGRNTEAFF. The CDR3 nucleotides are TGTGCCAGCTCACCACTCGGGAGGAACACTGAAGCTTTCTTT.

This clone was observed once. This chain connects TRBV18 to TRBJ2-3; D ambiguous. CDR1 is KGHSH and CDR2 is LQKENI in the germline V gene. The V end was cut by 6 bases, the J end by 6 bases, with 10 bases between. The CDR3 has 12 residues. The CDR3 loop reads CASSLPRDTQYF. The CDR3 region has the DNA TGTGCCAGCTCCCTCCCGCGGGATACGCAGTATTTT.

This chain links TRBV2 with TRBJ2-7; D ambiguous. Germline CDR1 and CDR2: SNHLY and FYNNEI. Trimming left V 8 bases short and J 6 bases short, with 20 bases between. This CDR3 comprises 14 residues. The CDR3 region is CASSRLPPPGEQYF. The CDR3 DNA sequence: TGTGCCAGCTCCCGCCTCCCACCCCCCGGCGAGCAGTACTTC. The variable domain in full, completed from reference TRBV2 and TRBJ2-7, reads EPEVTQTPSHQVTQMGQEVILRCVPISNHLYFYWYRQILGQKVEFLVSFYNNEISEKSEIFDDQFSVERPDGSNFTLKIRSTKLEDSAMYFCASSRLPPPGEQYFGPGTRLTVT.

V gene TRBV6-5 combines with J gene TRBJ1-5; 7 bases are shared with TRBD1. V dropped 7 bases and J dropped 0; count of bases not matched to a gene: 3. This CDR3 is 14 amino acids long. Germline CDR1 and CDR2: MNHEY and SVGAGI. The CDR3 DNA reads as TGTGCCAGCAAGGGACAGCATAGCAATCAGCCCCAGCATTTT. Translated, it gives CASKGQHSNQPQHF.

The CDR3 DNA reads TGTGCCAGCAGCTTAGGATCGCGGGGGCTCTCCTACGAGCAGTACTTC. This translates into CASSLGSRGLSYEQYF. The chain couples TRBV7-9 to TRBJ2-7; D is perhaps TRBD2 (7 bases). The V end was cut by 1 base, the J end by 0 bases, with 13 bases between. The germline V gene has CDR1 SEHNR and CDR2 FQNEAQ (reference sequence). The CDR3 length is 16 residues.

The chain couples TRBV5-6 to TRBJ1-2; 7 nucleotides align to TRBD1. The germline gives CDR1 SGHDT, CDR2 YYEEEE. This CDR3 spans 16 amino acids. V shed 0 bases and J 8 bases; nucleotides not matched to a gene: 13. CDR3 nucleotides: TGTGCCAGCAGCTTGGGGGGACAGATAGCAGGTCAGGGCTACACCTTC. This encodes CASSLGGQIAGQGYTF.

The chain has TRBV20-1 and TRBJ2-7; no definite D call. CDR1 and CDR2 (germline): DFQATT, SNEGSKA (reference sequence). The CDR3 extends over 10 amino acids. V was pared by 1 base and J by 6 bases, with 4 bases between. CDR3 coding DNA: TGCAGTGCTAGAGGGGCCGAGCAGTACTTC. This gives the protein CSARGAEQYF.

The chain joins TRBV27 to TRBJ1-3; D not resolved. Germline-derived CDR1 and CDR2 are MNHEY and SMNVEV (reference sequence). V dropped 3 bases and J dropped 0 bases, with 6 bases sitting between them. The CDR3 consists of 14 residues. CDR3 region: CASSFRSSGNTIYF. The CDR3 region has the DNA TGTGCCAGCAGTTTTAGGAGCTCTGGAAACACCATATATTTT.

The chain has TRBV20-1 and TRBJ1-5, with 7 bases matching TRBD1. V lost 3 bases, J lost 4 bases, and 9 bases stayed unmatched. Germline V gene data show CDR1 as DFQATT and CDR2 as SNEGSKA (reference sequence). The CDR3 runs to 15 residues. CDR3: CSASFSTGANQPQHF. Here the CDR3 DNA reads TGCAGTGCTAGTTTTTCCACAGGGGCAAATCAGCCCCAGCATTTT.

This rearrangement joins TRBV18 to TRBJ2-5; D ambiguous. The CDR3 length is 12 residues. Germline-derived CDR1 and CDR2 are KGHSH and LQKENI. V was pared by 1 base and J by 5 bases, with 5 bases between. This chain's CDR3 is CASSPRHETQYF. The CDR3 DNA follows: TGTGCCAGCTCACCACGTCATGAGACCCAGTACTTC.

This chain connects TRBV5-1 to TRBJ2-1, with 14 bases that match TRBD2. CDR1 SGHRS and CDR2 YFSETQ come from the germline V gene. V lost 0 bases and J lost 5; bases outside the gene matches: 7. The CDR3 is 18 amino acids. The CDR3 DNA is TGCGCCAGCAGCTTGGGGACTAGCGGGAGGAACGTCGACAATGAGCAGTTCTTC. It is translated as CASSLGTSGRNVDNEQFF.

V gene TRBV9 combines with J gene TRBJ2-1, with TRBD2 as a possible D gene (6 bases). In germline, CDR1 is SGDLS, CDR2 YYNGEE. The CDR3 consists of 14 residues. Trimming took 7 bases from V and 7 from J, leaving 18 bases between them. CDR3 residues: CASGDSHFINEQFF. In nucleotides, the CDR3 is TGTGCCAGCGGGGACTCTCATTTTATAAATGAGCAGTTCTTC.

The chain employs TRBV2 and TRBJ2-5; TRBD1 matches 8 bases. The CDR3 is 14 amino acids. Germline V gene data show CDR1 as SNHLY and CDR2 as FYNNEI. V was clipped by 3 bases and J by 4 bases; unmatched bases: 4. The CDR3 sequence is CASSEDRVGETQYF. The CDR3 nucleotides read TGTGCCAGCAGTGAGGACAGGGTCGGAGAGACCCAGTACTTC.

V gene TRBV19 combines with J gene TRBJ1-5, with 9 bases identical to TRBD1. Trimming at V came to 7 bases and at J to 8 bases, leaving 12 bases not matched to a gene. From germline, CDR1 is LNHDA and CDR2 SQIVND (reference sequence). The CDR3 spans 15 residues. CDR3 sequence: CASKDPGQGVEPQHF. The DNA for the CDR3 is TGTGCCAGTAAAGACCCGGGACAGGGTGTTGAGCCCCAGCATTTT. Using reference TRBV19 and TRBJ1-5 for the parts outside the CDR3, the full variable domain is DGGITQSPKYLFRKEGQNVTLSCEQNLNHDAMYWYRQDPGQGLRLIYYSQIVNDFQKGDIAEGYSVSREKKESFPLTVTSAQKNPTAFYLCASKDPGQGVEPQHFGDGTRLSIL.

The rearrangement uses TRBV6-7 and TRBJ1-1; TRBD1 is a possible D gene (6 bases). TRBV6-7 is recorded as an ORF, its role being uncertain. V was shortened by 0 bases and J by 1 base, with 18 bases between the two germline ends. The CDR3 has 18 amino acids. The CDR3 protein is CASSYSQGAGVRNTEAFF. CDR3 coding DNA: TGTGCCAGCAGTTACTCACAGGGCGCAGGGGTCCGGAACACTGAAGCTTTCTTT.

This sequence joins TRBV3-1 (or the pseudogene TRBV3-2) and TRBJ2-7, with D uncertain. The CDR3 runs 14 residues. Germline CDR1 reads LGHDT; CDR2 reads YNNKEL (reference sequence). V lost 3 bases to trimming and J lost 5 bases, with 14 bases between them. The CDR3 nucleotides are TGTGCCAGCAGCCAGAATTTCAGGTCTAACGAGCAGTACTTC. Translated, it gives CASSQNFRSNEQYF.

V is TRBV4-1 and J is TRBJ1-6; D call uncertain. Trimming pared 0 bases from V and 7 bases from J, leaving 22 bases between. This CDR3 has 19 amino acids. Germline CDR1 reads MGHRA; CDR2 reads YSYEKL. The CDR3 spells CASSQDPSAGPTLNSPLHF. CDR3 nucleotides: TGCGCCAGCAGCCAAGACCCCTCGGCAGGTCCGACCCTGAATTCACCCCTCCACTTT.

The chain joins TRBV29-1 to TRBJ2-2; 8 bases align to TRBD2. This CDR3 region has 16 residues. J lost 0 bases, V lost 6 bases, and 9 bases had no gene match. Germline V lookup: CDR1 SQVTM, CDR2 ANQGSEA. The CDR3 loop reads CSVQAGVTSNTGELFF. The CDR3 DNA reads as TGCAGCGTCCAAGCGGGAGTGACATCGAACACCGGGGAGCTGTTTTTT.

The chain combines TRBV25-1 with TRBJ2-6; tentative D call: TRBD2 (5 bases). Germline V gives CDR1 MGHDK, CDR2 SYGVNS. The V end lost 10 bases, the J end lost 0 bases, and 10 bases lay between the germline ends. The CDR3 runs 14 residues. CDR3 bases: TGTGCCACCGGGGATTTCTCTGGGGCCAACGTCCTGACTTTC. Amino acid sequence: CATGDFSGANVLTF.

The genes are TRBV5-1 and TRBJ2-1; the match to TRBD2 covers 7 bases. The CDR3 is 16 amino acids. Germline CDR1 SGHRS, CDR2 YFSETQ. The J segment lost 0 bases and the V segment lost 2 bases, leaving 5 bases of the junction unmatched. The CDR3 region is CASSFLGGSSYNEQFF. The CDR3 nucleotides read TGCGCCAGCAGCTTCTTGGGGGGGAGCTCCTACAATGAGCAGTTCTTC.

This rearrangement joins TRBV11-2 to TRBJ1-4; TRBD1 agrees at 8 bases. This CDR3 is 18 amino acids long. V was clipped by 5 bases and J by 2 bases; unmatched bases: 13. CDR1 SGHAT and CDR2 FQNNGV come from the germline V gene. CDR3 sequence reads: CASSLGRDRRATNEKLFF. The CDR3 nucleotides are TGTGCCAGCAGCCTCGGCCGGGACAGGCGGGCCACTAATGAAAAACTGTTTTTT.

DNA of the CDR3: TGTGCCAGCTCGGGACAGGGGGTCAACTATGGCTACACCTTC. It translates to CASSGQGVNYGYTF. This chain links TRBV18 with TRBJ1-2; 11 bases agree with TRBD1. The CDR3 consists of 14 residues. Trimming removed 6 bases from V and 2 bases from J; junction bases left unmatched: 2. The germline CDR1 and CDR2 sequences are KGHSH and LQKENI.